Many counts were recorded for the clone carrying this T cell receptor (beta chain). Per germline, CDR1 SGHAT and CDR2 FQNNGV. V lost 5 bases, J lost 4 bases, and 15 bases lay in between. This CDR3 region has 14 residues. These data belong to a study of human T cells and chemical hapten exposure. Study processing details: Sampled TCR counts reached a median of roughly 90,000 per sample, with values ranging from 23,224 to 690,600. TCRdb independently ran MiXCR on the RACE reads; one entry per CDR3 protein. TCRdb's processing, not the study's, gives the V and J calls here. Among just over 350,000 distinct CDR3 sequences listed, more than 5% were seen once. Time point of the sample: patch test 2, 6 weeks after DPC sensitization. Treatment specified: therapeutic diphenylcyclopropenone sensitization with weekly scalp DPC.

The V gene is TRBV11-2, the J gene TRBJ2-7, with D tentatively TRBD1 (6 bases). Material: whole blood, obtained in connection with sensitization to the hapten diphenylcyclopropenone (DPC). The source of this sequence is a woman under 30 with alopecia areata. Some clones in this sample may be carry-over from other donors' samples. The CDR3 nucleotides are TGTGCCAGCAGCCCTGAACAGGGAAGGTACGAGCAGTACTTC. It encodes CASSPEQGRYEQYF.